This T cell receptor (beta chain) emerged from a study of blood T cells in healthy people across ages. This clonotype was observed a few times. The antigen remains undetermined. Study-wide results and caveats: Estimates of diversity drawn from one million T cells were considered underestimates. Possibly confounding the expanded clonotype changes was the fact that donor CMV status was unknown.

This CDR3 has 14 amino acids. CDR1 is SQVTM and CDR2 is ANQGSEA in the germline V gene. A second PCR, run for 7 to 11 cycles, used a sample-barcoded 5' primer plus a J-beta primer mix. TCRdb independently ran MiXCR on the 5' RACE reads; one entry per CDR3 protein. The sample lists around 800,000 distinct CDR3 sequences, under 30% occurring once. The same sample was also studied in work on T cells of mothers and their children. According to that study: At a rate of approximately 1.4 ug per 15 ul, cDNA synthesis received all of the extracted RNA.

V usage is TRBV29-1 and J usage is TRBJ2-2; TRBD2 matches 7 bases. The sequence derives from a boy between 5 and 17 years old in good health. Material for sequencing was blood. The CDR3 here is CSLGGGPNTGELFF. The CDR3 region has the DNA TGCAGTCTGGGGGGGGGTCCGAACACCGGGGAGCTGTTTTTT.